This T cell receptor beta chain is drawn from a study of T cell responses to AZD1222 COVID-19 vaccine (dated by TCRdb to the early 2020s). Regarding the complete study: AZD1222 recipients with second doses at about 4 weeks or about 12 weeks were pooled, because spike-specific TCR depth and breadth did not differ between schedules. Trial participants were enrolled by age into 18-55, 56-69 and 70-plus year subgroups, with around 150, 28 and 57 TCR-sequenced participants respectively. A total of approximately 240 trial participants underwent TCR sequencing, of whom 207 received two doses of AZD1222 and some 25 received two doses of the MenACWY control vaccine. Results and caveats for the whole study, not just this receptor: Conclusions about previously exposed vaccinees were limited because only a handful of AZD1222 recipients were SARS-CoV-2 seropositive at baseline. Epitopes outside the regions mutated in the B.1.351 and B.1.1.7 variants were reportedly recognized by nearly half of the unique spike-specific TCRs. Spike-specific TCR breadth and depth rose significantly after two AZD1222 doses compared with day 0 and with MenACWY recipients. Because no day 14 peak-response samples were available, repertoires were characterized only after the peak T cell response. The vaccine-associated CD4 TCRs covered the entire spike protein, and the dominant responses fell in regions 160-218 and 743-854. Participants were mostly white British, with more females than males. The authors suggested clonal diversity may have been underestimated. The 56-69-year group was small, and its depth increase did not reach significance, likely because of low power.

Taken with the paper, the label for time point translates to: baseline before first vaccination. Vaccinee samples came from UK trials COV001 and COV002, including a single-blind randomized controlled phase 2/3 trial of AZD1222 (ChAdOx1 nCoV-19) in healthy adults. For TCRbeta chain sequencing, PBMC samples from trial participants were taken at day 0 and at day 28 after the second dose. Details on this clone: There is no known antigen for this receptor. No base qualities exist here, and no much larger clone lies one base off it.

The germline V gene encodes CDR1 SGHAT and CDR2 FQNNGV. Reading from cysteine to phenylalanine, the CDR3 counts 14 amino acids. Just CDR3 DNA is preserved here, 42 bases in frame from base 1. Deletion took 4 bases off V and 1 base off J, with a span of 8 bases between the germline ends. The CDR3 regions of human TCRbeta chains were analyzed by immunosequencing. For the original study's pipeline: Repertoire TCRs were matched against a reference library of SARS-CoV-2-specific TCRs generated with the MIRA antigen-specificity platform. Breadth meant the fraction of unique TCRs that were SARS-CoV-2-associated, whereas depth meant the fraction of total T cells that were SARS-CoV-2-associated. Using the MIRA data, each spike-specific TCR was mapped to the spike region that the TCR reacts to and placed in a CD4 or CD8 class. Log10-transformed breadth and depth values were compared by one-way ANOVA with Sidak's multiple comparisons tests. Here the immuneACCESS table is served through TCRdb, limited to in-frame sequences with V and J called. Missing clones are a known gap in these copies; in checked studies unresolved V genes cover under half, and the rest lacks a known reason. V and J calls and clone size are as listed in that table; D and trimming were resolved from the DNA. Counted in this sample were 94,000 or so clones; about 89% of them appeared once. Of the sample, more than 1.5% is held by the ten largest clones.

The sequence joins TRBV11-2 to TRBJ1-5, with the D gene uncertain. This sequence was found in an adult in good health. The source material was peripheral blood, sampled on day 0 of AZD1222 vaccination. For the CDR3, the sequence is CASSSSGSNQPQHF. In nucleotides, the sequence is TGTGCCAGCAGCTCGTCGGGGAGCAATCAGCCCCAGCATTTT.